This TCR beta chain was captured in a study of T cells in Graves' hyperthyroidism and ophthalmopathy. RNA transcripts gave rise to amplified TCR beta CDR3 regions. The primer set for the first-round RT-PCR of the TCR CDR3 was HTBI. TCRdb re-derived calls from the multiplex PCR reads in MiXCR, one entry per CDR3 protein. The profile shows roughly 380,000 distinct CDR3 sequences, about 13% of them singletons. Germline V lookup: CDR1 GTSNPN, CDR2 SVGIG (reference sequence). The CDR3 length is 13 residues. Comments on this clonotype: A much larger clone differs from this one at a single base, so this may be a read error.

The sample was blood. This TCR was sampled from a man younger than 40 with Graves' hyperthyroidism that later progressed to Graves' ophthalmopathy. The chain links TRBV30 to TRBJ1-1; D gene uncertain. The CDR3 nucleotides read TGTGCCTGGAGTGTCACAGAACCAGATGAAGCTCTCTTT. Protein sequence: CAWSVTEPDEALF.